The 20 T cell receptor beta chains given below trace back to one sample, sequenced in a study of tumor-infiltrating lymphocytes in primary liver carcinoma. Both blood RNA, taken from unsorted whole blood, and germline DNA were extracted. The input was 500 ng total RNA; TCR beta cDNA was made from it with a constant-region primer. Each TCR beta library was derived from three nested multiplex PCR rounds that employed slightly modified ARM-PCR. Amplification in the first two PCR rounds was performed using TRBV1-TRBV30 forward primers and a C-beta reverse primer for roughly 10 cycles each. Via MiXCR, TCRdb re-called the multiplex PCR reads, giving one row per CDR3 protein. Here the sample spans around 330,000 distinct CDR3 sequences, roughly 60% being singletons. The sequencing sample was made of peripheral blood. These receptors were taken from a young woman with primary liver carcinoma and hepatitis B virus infection.

CDR3 loop: CASSQAPLAGADTQYF. Written as DNA, the CDR3 is TGTGCCAGCAGCCAAGCCCCTCTAGCGGGAGCAGATACGCAGTATTTT. V is TRBV4-2 and J is TRBJ2-3, with 10 positions matching TRBD2. Germline V gene lookup returns CDR1 LGHNA and CDR2 YNFKEQ. The CDR3 totals 16 residues. Trimming at V came to 1 base and at J to 4 bases, leaving 5 bases not matched to a gene.

This chain connects TRBV6-6 to TRBJ2-5; D ambiguous. The CDR3 runs 13 residues. Per germline, CDR1 MNHNY and CDR2 SVGAGI (reference sequence). Trimming left V 2 bases short and J 4 bases short, with 8 bases between. The CDR3 is CASSYEEGETQYF. DNA for the CDR3: TGTGCCAGCAGTTACGAGGAAGGAGAGACCCAGTACTTC.

Remarks on this clonotype: A much larger clone sits a single nucleotide away, making a read error possible. CDR3 sequence (DNA): TGTGCCAGCAGCCCTTACGAGAACACTGAAGCTTTCTTT. It is translated as CASSPYENTEAFF. V and J are TRBV6-5 and TRBJ1-1, with D hard to call. V gave up 6 bases and J gave up 1 base, with 9 bases separating them. The CDR3 extends over 13 amino acids. Per the germline V gene, CDR1 is MNHEY and CDR2 is SVGAGI.

This clonotype was recorded many times. The chain uses TRBV29-1 and TRBJ1-4; D uncertain. V lost 7 bases and J 4 bases, leaving 16 bases between the germline ends. Germline V CDR1 and CDR2: SQVTM, ANQGSEA. This CDR3 spans 14 amino acids. CDR3 DNA sequence: TGCAGCGCGGCCGTGGCGGAATTTAATGAAAAACTGTTTTTT. This translates into CSAAVAEFNEKLFF.

Comment on this clonotype: An end of the junction does not agree with germline; a read error may underlie this. Here the CDR3 DNA reads TGTGCCAGCAGCTTAAGTGGTGGGGCGTCTGAAGCTGTCTTT. Protein: CASSLSGGASEAVF. The V and J genes are TRBV11-1 and TRBJ1-1, with a tentative D call TRBD1 (5 bases). In germline, CDR1 is SGHAT, CDR2 FQDESV (reference sequence). This CDR3 contains 14 residues.

The chain employs TRBV6-5 and TRBJ1-5; D perhaps matches TRBD1 (5 bases). Looked up from germline, CDR1 is MNHEY and CDR2 is SVGAGI. The CDR3 contains 14 residues. The V end lost 3 bases, the J end lost 7 bases, and 13 bases lay between the germline ends. The CDR3: CASSYVGAGQPQHF. The CDR3 region has the DNA TGTGCCAGCAGTTATGTTGGGGCCGGGCAGCCCCAGCATTTT.

The chain uses TRBV12-5 and TRBJ1-1; D remains unclear. Germline-derived CDR1 and CDR2 are LGHNT and FRNRAP. The V gene lost 6 bases and the J gene lost 3 bases, with 17 bases spanning the gap. This CDR3 region has 15 residues. This chain's CDR3 is CASGLLGEGYTEAFF. Written as DNA, the CDR3 is TGTGCTAGTGGCCTTTTGGGTGAGGGATACACTGAAGCTTTCTTT.

V usage is TRBV7-3 and J usage is TRBJ2-5; 14 nucleotides align to TRBD2. Germline V gives CDR1 SGHTA, CDR2 FQGTGA. This CDR3 region has 19 residues. Trimming at V came to 0 bases and at J to 2 bases, leaving 8 bases not matched to a gene. CDR3 sequence reads: CASSLTRTSGRLWQETQYF. The CDR3 nucleotides are TGTGCCAGCAGCTTAACGCGGACTAGCGGGAGGCTATGGCAAGAGACCCAGTACTTC.

This clonotype was seen a few times. A read error may explain this, as a much larger clone is one base away. The chain is built from TRBV12-3 or TRBV12-4 and TRBJ2-7; the match to TRBD2 covers 10 bases. The CDR3 runs to 13 residues. J lost 7 bases, V lost 8 bases, and 8 bases had no gene match. The CDR3 nucleotides are TGTGCCAGCGGTCCTAGCGGGAGTGGAGAGCAGTACTTC. Its protein product is CASGPSGSGEQYF.

This clonotype appeared a few times. The chain links TRBV28 to TRBJ2-3; 7 bases fit TRBD2. In germline, CDR1 is MDHEN, CDR2 SYDVKM. After removal of 7 bases from V and 1 base from J, the junction contained 8 bases not matched to a gene. This CDR3 contains 15 residues. The CDR3 spells CASNLGLVGTDTQYF. The CDR3 DNA follows: TGTGCCAGCAACCTTGGACTAGTGGGCACAGATACGCAGTATTTT.

In the case of this clonotype: Relative to the germline gene, one junction end is altered; a read error may explain this. This chain links TRBV6-5 with TRBJ2-1; D gene unclear. Germline CDR1 reads MNHEY; CDR2 reads SVGAGI. CDR3 length: 16 amino acids. In DNA, the CDR3 is TGTACCAGCAGTTACATCAACGCGCAGGCCCCTAATGAGCAGTTCTTC. This translates into CTSSYINAQAPNEQFF.

The sample holds one count of this clonotype. The germline gene is not matched at one end of the junction; a read error may be the cause. CDR3 sequence (DNA): TGTGCCTGGAGTGTAGCAGGGAATCAACCCCAGCATTTT. It translates to CAWSVAGNQPQHF. This chain joins TRBV30 and TRBJ1-5; D might be TRBD1 (5 bases). This CDR3 contains 13 residues. CDR1 is GTSNPN and CDR2 is SVGIG in the germline V gene (reference sequence). The full variable domain, rest sourced from reference TRBV30 and TRBJ1-5, is SQTIHQWPATLVQPVGSPLSLECTVEGTSNPNLYWYRQAAGRGLQLLFYSVGIGQISSEVPQNLSASRPQDRQFILSSKKLLLSDSGFYLCAWSVAGNQPQHFGDGTRLSIL.

This clonotype was observed a single time. A much larger clone lies a single base off, so this may be a read error. The V gene is TRBV11-2, the J gene TRBJ2-7; no reliable D call. The germline gives CDR1 SGHAT, CDR2 FQNNGV. There are 11 residues in the CDR3. Trimming pared 5 bases from V and 9 bases from J, leaving 11 bases between. In DNA, the CDR3 is TGTGCCAGCAGCCTCTCCCACCGGCAGTACTTC. It codes for CASSLSHRQYF.

This sequence joins TRBV13 and TRBJ2-7, with 8 nucleotides matching TRBD2. Germline V gives CDR1 PRHDT, CDR2 FYEKMQ (reference sequence). V was clipped by 5 bases and J by 7 bases; unmatched bases: 13. This CDR3 has 15 residues. CDR3 nucleotides: TGTGCCAGCAGCCTAAGCGGGAGCCTCCCTCGGGAGCAGTACTTC. This sequence encodes CASSLSGSLPREQYF.

Turning to this clonotype: Mismatch with germline at one junction end may stem from a read error. This CDR3 reads CASSPRGNTGELFF. CDR3 sequence (DNA): TGTGCTAGCAGCCCGAGAGGGAACACCGGGGAGCTGTTTTTT. The chain has TRBV11-2 and TRBJ2-2; the D is unclear. This CDR3 comprises 14 residues. CDR1 is SGHAT, CDR2 FQNNGV, per germline.

This chain uses TRBV30 with TRBJ1-2; D unclear. The CDR3 runs 14 residues. CDR1 and CDR2 (germline): GTSNPN, SVGIG (reference sequence). V lost 5 bases, J lost 0 bases, and 13 bases lay in between. CDR3 sequence (DNA): TGTGCCTGGGGACCAGGCGATGCTAACTATGGCTACACCTTC. Protein product: CAWGPGDANYGYTF.

To note about this clonotype: A much larger clone lies a single base off, so this may be a read error. The conserved closing phenylalanine or tryptophan is absent in this CDR3, likely reflecting a read error. The genes are TRBV6-5 and TRBJ2-7, with 7 nucleotides matching TRBD2. This CDR3 has 16 residues. CDR1 is MNHEY, CDR2 SVGAGI, per germline. J gave up 5 bases and V 1 base, and 11 bases lay outside the gene matches. The CDR3 sequence: CASSYLAGDLLDEQYI. The CDR3 nucleotides read TGTGCCAGCAGTTACTTGGCGGGAGACCTTCTTGACGAGCAGTACATC.

This clonotype appeared many times. V is TRBV7-8 and J is TRBJ2-1, with D hard to call. The CDR3 length is 15 residues. Germline V CDR1 and CDR2: SGHVS, FQNEAQ. V was clipped by 5 bases and J by 0 bases, with 11 bases between them. The CDR3 nucleotides read TGTGCCAGCAGCGTATACTACAGCTCCTACAATGAGCAGTTCTTC. This gives the protein CASSVYYSSYNEQFF.

The chain has TRBV11-2 and TRBJ2-7; D assignment may be TRBD1 or TRBD2 (5 bases each). Germline V lookup: CDR1 SGHAT, CDR2 FQNNGV. This CDR3 is 15 amino acids long. V gave up 3 bases and J gave up 6 bases, with 18 bases separating them. The CDR3 nucleotides are TGTGCCAGCAGCTTCGGGACGGGACCAAATGGCGAGCAGTACTTC. This encodes CASSFGTGPNGEQYF.

This clonotype has only a few counts. The V gene is TRBV16, the J gene TRBJ1-5; perhaps TRBD1 as D (5 bases). The CDR3 sequence is 14 residues long. The V end lost 1 base, the J end lost 6 bases, and 10 bases lay between the germline ends. Per germline, CDR1 KGHSY and CDR2 FQNENV. The CDR3: CASSQLGGAQPQHF. DNA for the CDR3: TGTGCCAGCAGCCAATTAGGTGGGGCTCAGCCCCAGCATTTT.